A selection of T cell receptor beta chains follows, all from one sample in a study of blood T cell repertoires in COVID-19. Profiling relied on immunoSEQ multiplex PCR, and the TCRdb table lists in-frame clones only, not all of them. Here the sample spans some 260,000 clones, over 75% being singletons. The sequenced sample was peripheral blood. The receptors here all came from a woman aged 25 to 45 with acute or convalescent COVID-19. Each CDR3 is given with its conserved first and last residue. The D gene is left open where the match is weak. Some rows mark clone size as missing; the rest say once, few, many or name a class of expanded clone.

clone_size,j_call,v_call,d_call,cdr3_aa,cdr3_nt
once,TRBJ1-6,TRBV4-2,TRBD1,CASSQWDRVDSPLHF,TGTGCCAGCAGCCAGTGGGACAGGGTTGATTCACCCCTCCACTTT
.,TRBJ2-2,TRBV6-2/TRBV6-3,TRBD2,CASSYSGLAGFGTGELFF,TGTGCCAGCAGTTACTCGGGACTAGCGGGATTCGGCACCGGGGAGCTGTTTTTT
.,TRBJ2-2,TRBV24-1,.,CATRSPLEGTGELFF,TGTGCCACCCGATCACCCCTGGAGGGCACCGGGGAGCTGTTTTTT
.,TRBJ2-5,TRBV13,.,CASSPPSPEKRQETQYF,TGTGCCAGCAGCCCCCCTTCGCCCGAGAAGAGACAAGAGACCCAGTACTTC
.,TRBJ1-1,TRBV5-4,.,CASSFPGHPNTEAFF,TGTGCCAGCAGTTTCCCGGGACACCCGAACACTGAAGCTTTCTTT
once,TRBJ2-7,TRBV9,TRBD2,CASSVGTSVSGEQYF,TGTGCCAGCAGCGTAGGGACTAGCGTTTCCGGCGAGCAGTACTTC
once,TRBJ1-1,TRBV30,.,CAWSGTPITGFVAFF,TGTGCCTGGAGTGGGACACCAATAACAGGGTTCGTAGCTTTCTTT
.,TRBJ2-7,TRBV30,.,CAWSRQDSYEQYF,TGTGCCTGGAGTCGGCAGGACTCCTACGAGCAGTACTTC
.,TRBJ1-4,TRBV21-1,.,CASSKNRPTNEKLFF,TGTGCCAGCAGCAAAAACAGGCCAACTAATGAAAAACTGTTTTTT
.,TRBJ1-1,TRBV6-5,.,CASSYSAARNTEAFF,TGTGCCAGCAGTTACTCGGCTGCCCGGAACACTGAAGCTTTCTTT
.,TRBJ1-5,TRBV6-5,.,CASSRTGFNQPQHF,TGTGCCAGCAGTAGAACAGGATTCAATCAGCCCCAGCATTTT
.,TRBJ1-5,TRBV28,TRBD1,CASSLWTGANQPQHF,TGTGCCAGCAGTTTATGGACAGGGGCTAATCAGCCCCAGCATTTT
.,TRBJ1-4,TRBV6-5,.,CASRRWGGPNEKLFF,TGTGCCAGCAGGCGGTGGGGAGGACCTAATGAAAAACTGTTTTTT
.,TRBJ2-2,TRBV5-1,.,CASSLEAGMNAGELFF,TGCGCCAGCAGCTTGGAAGCCGGGATGAACGCCGGGGAGCTGTTTTTT
.,TRBJ2-3,TRBV30,.,CAWSGNSGLTDTQYF,TGTGCCTGGAGTGGGAATAGCGGCCTCACAGATACGCAGTATTTT
.,TRBJ2-7,TRBV6-5,.,CASRRDSGSYEQYF,TGTGCCAGCAGGCGAGACAGTGGATCCTACGAGCAGTACTTC
once,TRBJ1-3,TRBV11-3,.,CASPGRQSGNTIYF,TGTGCCAGCCCCGGGAGGCAGTCTGGAAACACCATATATTTT
.,TRBJ2-7,TRBV9,.,CASSVVSGSGQYF,TGTGCCAGCAGCGTAGTCTCAGGTAGCGGGCAGTACTTC
.,TRBJ2-7,TRBV27,TRBD2,CASSLSAGVPAIEQYF,TGTGCCAGCAGTTTAAGCGCGGGAGTTCCGGCGATCGAGCAGTACTTC
.,TRBJ2-3,TRBV4-1,TRBD2,CASSQDGSGSRADTQYF,TGCGCCAGCAGCCAAGATGGTAGCGGGAGTCGGGCAGATACGCAGTATTTT
.,TRBJ2-7,TRBV12-3/TRBV12-4,TRBD1,CASSLRRDSEQYF,TGTGCCAGCAGCCTACGCCGGGACAGCGAGCAGTACTTC
few,TRBJ1-5,TRBV30,.,CAWSALRGDQPQHF,TGTGCCTGGAGCGCATTGCGGGGGGATCAGCCCCAGCATTTT
.,TRBJ2-5,TRBV3-1/TRBV3-2,TRBD2,CASSQTSGKETQYF,TGTGCCAGCAGCCAAACTAGCGGGAAAGAGACCCAGTACTTC
.,TRBJ2-1,TRBV7-3,TRBD2,CASSLINVASGRAGDEQFF,TGTGCCAGCAGTCTAATTAACGTGGCTAGCGGGAGGGCCGGAGATGAGCAGTTCTTC
.,TRBJ2-2,TRBV7-9,.,CAGWGTGRGGELFF,TGTGCCGGTTGGGGGACTGGCCGCGGCGGGGAGCTGTTTTTT
.,TRBJ2-6,TRBV6-2/TRBV6-3,TRBD1,CASSYTPGQWGAGANVLTF,TGTGCCAGCAGTTACACCCCGGGACAGTGGGGTGCTGGGGCCAACGTCCTGACTTTC
.,TRBJ2-2,TRBV5-6,.,CASSSTDTNTGELFF,TGTGCCAGCAGCTCGACAGATACGAACACCGGGGAGCTGTTTTTT
once,TRBJ2-6,TRBV6-2/TRBV6-3,.,CASTPGELFSGANVLTF,TGTGCCAGCACCCCCGGGGAACTATTCTCTGGGGCCAACGTCCTGACTTTC
.,TRBJ1-2,TRBV19,.,CASSIGRASGYTF,TGTGCCAGTAGTATAGGGAGGGCGAGTGGCTACACCTTC
.,TRBJ2-5,TRBV6-2/TRBV6-3,.,CASSYIRQQETQYF,TGTGCCAGCAGTTACATCAGGCAGCAAGAGACCCAGTACTTC
once,TRBJ1-1,TRBV25-1,.,CASSEYGGRTEAFF,TGTGCCAGCAGTGAATACGGAGGACGGACTGAAGCTTTCTTT